This is a list of T cell receptor beta chains from one sample in a study of T cell changes during pregnancy in multiple sclerosis. Clones were read by immunoSEQ multiplex PCR, and TCRdb kept only the in-frame ones, dropping some. This table has about 31,000 clones, 89% appearing once. Sequencing was performed on CD8+ T cells from peripheral blood mononuclear cells, taken in the second trimester of pregnancy. The receptors stem from a female donor with multiple sclerosis, enrolled in a pregnancy study. Each CDR3 is given with its conserved first and last residue. Each record gives: J gene, D gene, clone size, V gene, CDR3 protein, CDR3 DNA. A D gene is named only where the DNA matches it firmly. Rows may omit the clone size; those that give it use once, few, many or a size class.

TRBJ2-1,TRBD2,-,TRBV11-2,CASSLASGDNEQFF,TGTGCCAGCAGCTTGGCTAGCGGAGACAATGAGCAGTTCTTC
TRBJ2-1,TRBD1,-,TRBV9,CASSVERDRGRSYNEQFF,TGTGCCAGCAGCGTAGAAAGGGACAGGGGGCGGTCCTACAATGAGCAGTTCTTC
TRBJ2-1,TRBD2,once,TRBV9,CASSLAGTSEYNEQFF,TGTGCCAGCAGCTTAGCCGGGACTAGCGAATACAATGAGCAGTTCTTC
TRBJ2-7,-,-,TRBV7-9,CASSPVVYEQYF,TGTGCCAGCAGCCCGGTAGTTTACGAGCAGTACTTC
TRBJ2-7,-,-,TRBV4-3,CASSPGNRAAYEQYF,TGCGCCAGCAGCCCTGGAAACAGGGCAGCCTACGAGCAGTACTTC
TRBJ2-2,TRBD2,-,TRBV7-2,CASSLAGRGLAGGAGELFF,TGTGCCAGCAGCTTAGCGGGGAGAGGACTAGCGGGAGGTGCCGGGGAGCTGTTTTTT
TRBJ2-2,-,few,TRBV19,CASTWGEDGELFF,TGTGCCAGTACCTGGGGGGAGGACGGGGAGCTGTTTTTT
TRBJ1-2,-,once,TRBV18,CASSPPGLQGTNYGYTF,TGTGCCAGCTCACCACCGGGATTGCAGGGGACTAACTATGGCTACACCTTC
TRBJ2-1,TRBD2,-,TRBV15,CATSTQAGGDNEQFF,TGTGCCACCAGCACGCAAGCGGGAGGTGACAATGAGCAGTTCTTC
TRBJ1-2,TRBD1,-,TRBV7-9,CASSLGQGDGYTF,TGTGCCAGCAGCTTGGGACAGGGAGATGGCTACACCTTC
TRBJ2-5,TRBD1,-,TRBV4-3,CASSQEDRVNEETQYF,TGCGCCAGCAGCCAAGAGGACAGGGTAAATGAAGAGACCCAGTACTTC
TRBJ1-4,-,-,TRBV11-2,CASSRIGKNEKLFF,TGTGCCAGCAGCAGGATCGGGAAGAATGAAAAACTGTTTTTT
TRBJ2-5,-,once,TRBV4-3,CASSQFYSKETQYF,TGCGCCAGCAGCCAGTTTTACTCCAAAGAGACCCAGTACTTC
TRBJ2-1,TRBD2,-,TRBV7-2,CASRTSGSNEQFF,TGTGCCAGCAGGACTAGCGGGAGCAATGAGCAGTTCTTC
TRBJ2-1,-,once,TRBV7-9,CASGLGAANNEQFF,TGTGCCAGCGGACTTGGAGCGGCAAACAATGAGCAGTTCTTC
TRBJ2-1,TRBD2,-,TRBV27,CASSGEPPTGGDYNEQFF,TGTGCCAGCAGCGGAGAACCACCGACGGGGGGAGATTACAATGAGCAGTTCTTC
TRBJ2-1,TRBD2,few,TRBV28,CASTYGTSGRNNEQFF,TGTGCCAGCACCTACGGGACTAGCGGGAGGAACAATGAGCAGTTCTTC
TRBJ1-1,TRBD1,-,TRBV4-1,CASSLRDRGPARTEAFF,TGCGCCAGCAGCCTCCGGGACAGGGGGCCGGCAAGGACTGAAGCTTTCTTT
TRBJ2-7,TRBD1,-,TRBV5-1,CASSPSSGQGRYEQYF,TGCGCCAGCAGCCCTTCTTCGGGACAGGGGAGATACGAGCAGTACTTC
TRBJ2-5,-,-,TRBV6-5,CASRLTGLVETQYF,TGTGCCAGCAGGCTTACAGGGTTGGTCGAGACCCAGTACTTC
TRBJ1-2,-,-,TRBV30,CAWGGDANYGYTF,TGTGCCTGGGGAGGGGACGCTAACTATGGCTACACCTTC
TRBJ1-2,TRBD1,-,TRBV6-6,CASSYSPGQGNYGYTF,TGTGCCAGCAGTTACTCCCCGGGACAGGGAAACTATGGCTACACCTTC
TRBJ2-1,TRBD2,-,TRBV11-2,CASSSSSGSYNEQFF,TGTGCCAGCAGCTCGTCTAGCGGGAGCTACAATGAGCAGTTCTTC
TRBJ2-7,TRBD1,-,TRBV7-9,CASRHMGQGKGYEQYF,TGTGCCAGCAGGCATATGGGACAGGGAAAAGGCTACGAGCAGTACTTC
TRBJ2-7,TRBD1,-,TRBV11-2,CASSQGDLVFYEQYF,TGTGCCAGCAGCCAGGGGGACCTTGTTTTTTACGAGCAGTACTTC
TRBJ1-1,-,-,TRBV29-1,CSVDGGNTEAFF,TGCAGCGTTGACGGGGGGAACACCGAAGCTTTCTTT
TRBJ2-5,TRBD1,-,TRBV10-3,CAISDKGALGETQYF,TGTGCCATCAGTGACAAGGGGGCCTTGGGGGAGACCCAGTACTTC
TRBJ2-1,TRBD1,once,TRBV7-2,CASSTGQGSYNEQFF,TGTGCCAGCAGCACCGGACAGGGATCCTACAATGAGCAGTTCTTC
TRBJ2-7,TRBD2,-,TRBV13,CASSPGSGRSYEQYF,TGTGCCAGCAGCCCCGGATCCGGGAGGTCCTACGAGCAGTACTTC
TRBJ2-7,TRBD2,-,TRBV29-1,CSVEGGLAGNEREQYF,TGCAGCGTTGAAGGCGGACTAGCGGGAAATGAGCGCGAGCAGTACTTC
TRBJ1-1,-,-,TRBV7-9,CASSLAAGSGALKEAFF,TGTGCCAGCAGCTTAGCGGCAGGGTCGGGCGCATTAAAGGAAGCTTTCTTT
TRBJ2-7,-,-,TRBV10-2,CASSTQGIYDEQYF,TGCGCCAGCAGTACACAGGGAATTTACGACGAGCAGTACTTC
TRBJ2-7,TRBD1,-,TRBV6-5,CASSSGTGGHEQYF,TGTGCCAGCAGCTCCGGGACAGGGGGACACGAGCAGTACTTC
TRBJ1-1,-,-,TRBV7-9,CASSPPDGGLNTEAFF,TGTGCCAGCAGCCCCCCTGATGGGGGGTTGAACACTGAAGCTTTCTTT
TRBJ2-3,-,few,TRBV4-2,CASSQGSGDTDTQYF,TGTGCCAGCAGCCAAGGCTCAGGGGACACAGATACGCAGTATTTT
TRBJ1-5,-,-,TRBV6-1,CASSEGTENQPQHF,TGTGCCAGCAGTGAAGGCACAGAAAATCAGCCCCAGCATTTT
TRBJ2-1,-,-,TRBV7-8,CASSSNRGSYNEQFF,TGTGCCAGCAGCTCTAATAGGGGCTCCTACAATGAGCAGTTCTTC
TRBJ2-1,-,-,TRBV4-2,CASSQTGTSAYNEQFF,TGTGCCAGCAGCCAAACCGGGACTTCAGCCTACAATGAGCAGTTCTTC
TRBJ2-5,TRBD2,-,TRBV5-1,CASSPSGQETQYF,TGCGCCAGCAGCCCTAGCGGCCAAGAGACCCAGTACTTC
TRBJ2-5,TRBD2,-,TRBV19,CASSIAGGETQYF,TGTGCCAGTAGTATAGCGGGAGGGGAGACCCAGTACTTC
TRBJ2-7,TRBD1,-,TRBV30,CAWSPGQGYEQYF,TGTGCCTGGAGTCCGGGACAGGGCTACGAGCAGTACTTC
TRBJ2-1,-,-,TRBV27,CASSKRPFLNEQFF,TGTGCCAGCAGTAAGAGGCCCTTTTTGAATGAGCAGTTCTTC
TRBJ1-1,TRBD1,-,TRBV10-3,CAISGTGGTDTEAFF,TGTGCCATCAGTGGGACAGGGGGGACGGACACTGAAGCTTTCTTT
TRBJ2-7,-,-,TRBV28,CASSTPGHQYEQYF,TGTGCCAGCAGTACGCCGGGACACCAGTACGAGCAGTACTTC
TRBJ2-5,-,-,TRBV15,CATSRALGRGPSQETQYF,TGTGCCACCAGCAGAGCTTTGGGGCGGGGGCCCTCCCAAGAGACCCAGTACTTC
TRBJ2-1,-,-,TRBV27,CASSLMAGEQFF,TGTGCCAGCAGTTTAATGGCGGGGGAGCAGTTCTTC
TRBJ2-6,TRBD2,-,TRBV27,CASRGRLAIDSGANVLTF,TGTGCCAGCAGGGGCCGACTAGCGATTGACTCTGGGGCCAACGTCCTGACTTTC
TRBJ2-2,-,-,TRBV27,CASSLVGVSRELFF,TGTGCCAGCAGTTTAGTAGGGGTTAGCAGGGAGCTGTTTTTT
TRBJ2-1,TRBD2,-,TRBV7-6,CASSQGLAGPYYNEQFF,TGTGCCAGCAGCCAGGGACTAGCGGGCCCCTACTACAATGAGCAGTTCTTC
TRBJ2-1,TRBD2,-,TRBV27,CASSPSGGSGRVDEQFF,TGTGCCAGCAGTCCCTCCGGTGGTAGCGGGAGGGTCGATGAGCAGTTCTTC
TRBJ2-1,-,-,TRBV7-3,CASSLIGGDNEQFF,TGTGCCAGCAGCTTAATTGGAGGAGACAATGAGCAGTTCTTC